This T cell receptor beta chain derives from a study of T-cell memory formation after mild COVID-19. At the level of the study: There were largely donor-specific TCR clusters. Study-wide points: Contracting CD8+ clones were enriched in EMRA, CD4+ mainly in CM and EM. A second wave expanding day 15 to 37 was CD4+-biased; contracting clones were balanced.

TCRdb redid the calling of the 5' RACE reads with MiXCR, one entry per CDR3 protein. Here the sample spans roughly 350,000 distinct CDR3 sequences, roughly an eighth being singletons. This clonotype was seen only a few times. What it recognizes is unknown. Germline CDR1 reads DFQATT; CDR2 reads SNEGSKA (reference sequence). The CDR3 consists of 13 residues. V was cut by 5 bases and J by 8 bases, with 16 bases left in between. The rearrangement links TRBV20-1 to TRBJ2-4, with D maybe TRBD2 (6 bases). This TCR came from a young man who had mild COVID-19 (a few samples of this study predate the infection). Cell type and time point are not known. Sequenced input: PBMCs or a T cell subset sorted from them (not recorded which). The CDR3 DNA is TGCAGTGCTCAGAGGTCGGGGGTTCACATTCAGTACTTC. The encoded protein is CSAQRSGVHIQYF.